This TCR beta chain comes out of a study of blood T cell repertoires in COVID-19. The wider study: From the United States, Italy and Spain came samples of acute and convalescent COVID-19. PBMCs, B-cell-depleted T cells, or T cells provided the cDNA or gDNA that made up the material.

Per the authors' pipeline: How many nucleated cells were present was estimated from reference gene primer amplification. Generated by immunoSEQ multiplex PCR, the TCRdb table keeps only in-frame clones and is missing some. V and J calls and clone size are those listed in that table; D and trimming were worked out from the DNA. The table includes roughly 68,000 clones, 70% to 90% detected once. The receptor comes from a woman in her seventies with acute or convalescent COVID-19. Sequenced input: peripheral blood.

DNA of the CDR3: TGTGCCAGCAGTTACTTGGCCACCGGGGAGCTGTTTTTT. Translating it yields CASSYLATGELFF. The chain uses TRBV6-5 and TRBJ2-2; D remains unclear. The CDR3 runs 13 residues. V was pared by 1 base and J by 4 bases, with 4 bases between. Looked up from germline, CDR1 is MNHEY and CDR2 is SVGAGI.